A selection of T cell receptor beta chains follows, all from one sample in a study of cytomegalovirus exposure and HLA in healthy donors. The table came from immunoSEQ multiplex PCR; TCRdb's copy has only in-frame clones and leaves some out. Among roughly 160,000 clones listed, 80% to 90% were seen once. Sample: PBMCs. The source is a male donor in good health and CMV-seronegative. Each CDR3 is given with its conserved first and last residue. Each record gives: V gene, D gene, J gene, clone size, CDR3 DNA, CDR3 protein. D genes are given only for firm matches. Clone size is not always given. Where it is, it says once, few, many or a class for expanded clones.

>TRBV11-1|NA|TRBJ2-7|NA
TGTGCCAGCAGCTTAGTTCCAGCGGGCTCCTACGAGCAGTACTTC
CASSLVPAGSYEQYF
>TRBV4-2|NA|TRBJ2-2|few
TGTGCCAGCAGCCAATCCACGGGGGAGATTACCGGGGAGCTGTTTTTT
CASSQSTGEITGELFF
>TRBV4-3|NA|TRBJ2-7|few
TGCGCCAGCAGCCAAGAAAGACGGAGAACCTACGAGCAGTACTTC
CASSQERRRTYEQYF
>TRBV28|TRBD1|TRBJ1-4|NA
TGTGCCAGCAGTCAAACTACCGGGACAGTAAATGAAAAACTGTTTTTT
CASSQTTGTVNEKLFF
>TRBV14|NA|TRBJ1-1|NA
TGTGCCAGCAGCCCCAAGTGGGCTGGCACTGAAGCTTTCTTT
CASSPKWAGTEAFF
>TRBV5-1|TRBD2|TRBJ2-1|NA
TGCGCCAGCAGCGGGGAACTAGCGCGCGGGCTGGAGCAGTTCTTC
CASSGELARGLEQFF
>TRBV5-1|TRBD1|TRBJ1-1|NA
TGCGCCAGCAGCAGGCAGGGGGCGTCTGACACTGAAGCTTTCTTT
CASSRQGASDTEAFF
>TRBV5-1|TRBD1|TRBJ2-2|NA
TGCGCCAGCAGCTTGGGAGGACAGGTTAACACCGGGGAGCTGTTTTTT
CASSLGGQVNTGELFF
>TRBV21-1|NA|TRBJ1-1|NA
TGTGCCAGCAGCAACCGGGACAAAAACTCTGAAGCTTTCTTT
CASSNRDKNSEAFF
>TRBV28|NA|TRBJ2-7|NA
TGTGCCAGCAGTTTACAAGGACAGGCGGGAAACGAGCAGTACTTC
CASSLQGQAGNEQYF
>TRBV29-1|TRBD2|TRBJ2-1|once
TGCAGCGTTGATGATCGGGGGGCGGCTAGCGGGGCTGAGCAGTTCTTC
CSVDDRGAASGAEQFF
>TRBV6-5|NA|TRBJ1-2|few
TGTGCCAGCAAGGGGCCTGTGAGGGGCTACACCTTC
CASKGPVRGYTF
>TRBV29-1|TRBD1|TRBJ1-1|NA
TGCAGCGTCGCCCGGAGAATGACAGGGGCGCAGGACGACGACACTGAAGCTTTCTTT
CSVARRMTGAQDDDTEAFF
>TRBV2|NA|TRBJ2-2|NA
TGTGCCAGCAGGGGGGGAGAAACCGGGGAGCTGTTTTTT
CASRGGETGELFF
>TRBV7-9|NA|TRBJ1-5|NA
TGTGCCAGCAGCGCCTTGGGGGCGAATCAGCCCCAGCATTTT
CASSALGANQPQHF
>TRBV7-2|TRBD2|TRBJ2-4|NA
TGTGCCAGCAGCTTAGCATGGGGGGGTCAGTACTTC
CASSLAWGGQYF
>TRBV6-1|TRBD2|TRBJ2-5|once
TGTGCCAGCAGTGAGCAAGCGGGGATCCAAGAGACCCAGTACTTC
CASSEQAGIQETQYF
>TRBV5-1|TRBD1|TRBJ2-3|NA
TGCGCCAGCACACAGGGGGCTAGCACAGATACGCAGTATTTT
CASTQGASTDTQYF
>TRBV7-8|TRBD1|TRBJ1-1|NA
TGTGCCAGCAGCTACAGAGGGGGCAACTCGTTCACTGAAGCTTTCTTT
CASSYRGGNSFTEAFF
>TRBV6-5|TRBD1|TRBJ2-1|NA
TGTGCCAGCAGTTTATTTGGACAGGGGGACGACAATGAGCAGTTCTTC
CASSLFGQGDDNEQFF
>TRBV27|TRBD2|TRBJ2-7|NA
TGTGCCAGCAGTTCGTTAGCGGGAGCTTACGAGCAGTACTTC
CASSSLAGAYEQYF
>TRBV10-3|TRBD2|TRBJ2-1|NA
TGTGCCATGAGCGGGGGGATCTACAATGAGCAGTTCTTC
CAMSGGIYNEQFF
>TRBV2|NA|TRBJ2-7|NA
TGTGCCAGCTGCATGACTAGAGAAGGCGAGCAGTACTTC
CASCMTREGEQYF
>TRBV4-3|NA|TRBJ1-3|NA
TGCGCCAGCAGCCAAGACAGGGCCTCTGGAAACACCATATATTTT
CASSQDRASGNTIYF
>TRBV13|NA|TRBJ1-1|NA
TGTGCCAGCAGCAAAGGGGTGACTGAAGCTTTCTTT
CASSKGVTEAFF
>TRBV30|TRBD1|TRBJ1-6|NA
TGTGCCCATACGGACGGACAGGGGAGTTCCTATAATTCACCCCTCCACTTT
CAHTDGQGSSYNSPLHF
>TRBV9|TRBD1|TRBJ1-2|NA
TGTGCCAGCAGCGTAGAGGACAGGGGAGACTATGGCTACCCCTTC
CASSVEDRGDYGYPF
>TRBV19|NA|TRBJ1-1|few
TGTGCCAGTAGTGATTCAAGGAGGTCGAACACTGAAGCTTTCTTT
CASSDSRRSNTEAFF
>TRBV28|TRBD2|TRBJ2-3|once
TGTGCCAGCAGTTTAAGGACTAGCGGGGAGGGTTTTCTTACGCAGTATTTT
CASSLRTSGEGFLTQYF
>TRBV6-4|NA|TRBJ1-2|NA
TGTGCCAGCAGTGACTCCCAGGGGAACCCCACCCCTAACTATGGCTACACCTTC
CASSDSQGNPTPNYGYTF
>TRBV6-1|TRBD1|TRBJ2-2|NA
TGTGCCAGCCGCCGGGTAACAGGGGGCGGGGAGCTGTTTTTT
CASRRVTGGGELFF
>TRBV7-2|NA|TRBJ1-1|NA
TGTGCCAGCAGCTTAGCCTGGAACACTGAAGCTTTCTTT
CASSLAWNTEAFF
>TRBV5-1|TRBD1|TRBJ1-2|NA
TGCGCCAGCAGCTCGGAAGCAGGGGGCGACTATGGCTACACCTTC
CASSSEAGGDYGYTF
>TRBV4-3|NA|TRBJ1-1|NA
TGCGCCAGCAGCCAAGACACAGTGAACACTGAAGCTTTCTTT
CASSQDTVNTEAFF
>TRBV2|TRBD1|TRBJ2-7|NA
TGTGCCAGCAGTCTAGGACAGGAGCCTTACGAGCAGTACTTC
CASSLGQEPYEQYF
>TRBV5-1|NA|TRBJ2-1|NA
TGCGCCAGCAGCTTCTGGGACTCAGCGGACAATGAGCAGTTCTTC
CASSFWDSADNEQFF
>TRBV9|NA|TRBJ2-1|NA
TGTGCCAGCAGCGTTACTAGTGAAACCTACAATGAGCAGTTCTTC
CASSVTSETYNEQFF
>TRBV11-2|NA|TRBJ1-1|NA
TGTGCCAGCAGCTTCACCCGGGAGAACACTGAAGCTTTCTTT
CASSFTRENTEAFF
>TRBV9|NA|TRBJ2-5|NA
TGTGCCAGCAGCGTAGCGTTAGCGACCCAAGAGACCCAGTACTTC
CASSVALATQETQYF
>TRBV18|TRBD1|TRBJ1-4|NA
TGTGCCAGCTCACCACACCGCTGGGGGACAGTTAATGAAAAACTGTTTTTT
CASSPHRWGTVNEKLFF
>TRBV13|TRBD1|TRBJ1-2|few
TGTGCCAGCAGCTTAGACAGGGGCGACTATGGCTACACCTTC
CASSLDRGDYGYTF
>TRBV10-3|NA|TRBJ1-3|NA
TGTGCCATCAGTGGTGAGCGCGTTGGGAACACCATATATTTT
CAISGERVGNTIYF
>TRBV5-4|NA|TRBJ2-3|NA
TGTGCCAGCAGCTCCCCACGAGACACTAGCACAGATACGCAGTATTTT
CASSSPRDTSTDTQYF
>TRBV29-1|NA|TRBJ2-3|NA
TGCAGCGTTGAAGCGGCAGGGACACCGGATACGCAGTATTTT
CSVEAAGTPDTQYF
>TRBV28|TRBD1|TRBJ1-1|NA
TGTGCCAGCAGTCCCGGGACAGGGGGAAGGAACACTGAAGCTTTCTTT
CASSPGTGGRNTEAFF
>TRBV5-8|NA|TRBJ2-7|NA
TGTGCCAGCAGCTTGGTAGGGGGTCTCTCCTACGAGCAGTACTTC
CASSLVGGLSYEQYF
>TRBV6-1|NA|TRBJ1-5|NA
TGTGCCAGCAGTGAATTGTGGTCAGGGGCTCGACAGCCCCAGCATTTT
CASSELWSGARQPQHF
>TRBV7-6|NA|TRBJ2-1|few
TGTGCCAGCAGCCTAGGAGCGGATGAGCAGTTCTTC
CASSLGADEQFF
>TRBV5-1|TRBD1|TRBJ2-5|NA
TGCGCCAGTAGACAGGGGTTTACCCAAGAGACCCAGTACTTC
CASRQGFTQETQYF